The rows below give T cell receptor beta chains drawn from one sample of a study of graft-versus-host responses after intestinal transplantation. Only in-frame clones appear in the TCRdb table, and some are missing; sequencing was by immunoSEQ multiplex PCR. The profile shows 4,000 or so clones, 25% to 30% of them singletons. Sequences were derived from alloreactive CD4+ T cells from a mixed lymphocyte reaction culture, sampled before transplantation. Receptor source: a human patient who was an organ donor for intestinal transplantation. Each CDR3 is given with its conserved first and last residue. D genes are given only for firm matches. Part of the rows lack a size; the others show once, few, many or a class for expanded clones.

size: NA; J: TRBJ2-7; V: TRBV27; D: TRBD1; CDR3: CASSFPDRAYEQYF; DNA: TGTGCCAGCAGTTTTCCCGACAGGGCCTACGAGCAGTACTTC
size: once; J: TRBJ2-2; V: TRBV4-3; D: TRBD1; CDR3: CASSRTGNTGELFF; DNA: TGCGCCAGCAGCCGGACAGGGAACACCGGGGAGCTGTTTTTT
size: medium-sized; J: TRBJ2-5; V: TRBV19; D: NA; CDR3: CASSIQGWETQYF; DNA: TGTGCCAGTAGTATCCAGGGTTGGGAGACCCAGTACTTC
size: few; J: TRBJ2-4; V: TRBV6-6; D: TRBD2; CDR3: CASSIAGVAKNIQYF; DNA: TGTGCCAGCAGTATAGCGGGGGTAGCCAAAAACATTCAGTACTTC
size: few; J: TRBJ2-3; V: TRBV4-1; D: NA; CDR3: CASSQARPTDTQYF; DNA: TGCGCCAGCAGCCAAGCTCGCCCCACAGATACGCAGTATTTT
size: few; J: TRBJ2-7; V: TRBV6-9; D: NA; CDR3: CASSYSDVYEQYF; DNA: TGTGCCAGCAGTTACTCGGACGTCTACGAGCAGTACTTC
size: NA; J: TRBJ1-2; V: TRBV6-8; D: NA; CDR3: CASSEDRLPYGYTF; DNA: TGTGCCAGCAGTGAGGACAGACTCCCCTATGGCTACACCTTC
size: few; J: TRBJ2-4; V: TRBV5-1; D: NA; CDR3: CASSLGPGLAKNIQYF; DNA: TGCGCCAGCAGCTTAGGGCCAGGACTAGCCAAAAACATTCAGTACTTC
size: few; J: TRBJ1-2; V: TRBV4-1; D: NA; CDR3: CASSQDWYYGYTF; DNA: TGTGCCAGCAGCCAAGATTGGTACTATGGCTACACCTTC
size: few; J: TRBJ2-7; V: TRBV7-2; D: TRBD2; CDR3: CASSLAGGYEQYF; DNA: TGTGCCAGCAGCTTAGCGGGGGGGTACGAGCAGTACTTC
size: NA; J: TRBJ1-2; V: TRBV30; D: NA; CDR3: CAWSVNANYGYTF; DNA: TGTGCCTGGAGTGTAAATGCTAACTATGGCTACACCTTC
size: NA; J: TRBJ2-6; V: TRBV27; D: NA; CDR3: CASSLWGGTVLSGANVLTF; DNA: TGTGCCAGCAGTTTATGGGGCGGGACAGTCCTCTCTGGGGCCAACGTCCTGACTTTC
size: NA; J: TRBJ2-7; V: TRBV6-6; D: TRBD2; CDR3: CANQGGSYEQYF; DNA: TGTGCCAATCAGGGAGGGTCCTACGAGCAGTACTTC
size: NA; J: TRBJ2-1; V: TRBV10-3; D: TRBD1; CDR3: CAISETRQGIYYNEQFF; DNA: TGTGCCATCAGTGAGACCAGACAGGGGATCTACTACAATGAGCAGTTCTTC